This T cell receptor (beta chain) came from a study of T cell repertoires in cytomegalovirus infection. The study, taken as a whole, reports: Clonotype analysis showed dominance of the ex vivo response by HLA-C-restricted CMV-specific TCR beta clonotypes.

Concerning this clonotype: Its antigen remains unknown.

CDR3 size: 12 residues. Germline values: CDR1 SNHLY, CDR2 FYNNEI. V was cut by 2 bases and J by 12 bases, with 11 bases left in between. MiXCR was run by TCRdb on the reads, yielding one entry per CDR3 protein. The sample has tens of thousands of distinct CDR3 sequences, around 20% seen once. Source: CD8+ T cells from cultured PBMCs, taken from culture after CMV antigen stimulation. The origin of this receptor is a human donor in good health (CMV status not recorded). Some clones in this sample may be carry-over from other donors' samples. V and J are TRBV2 and TRBJ2-1; D not certain. The CDR3 DNA follows: TGTGCCAGCAGTGAACGGAGAGGTTGGCAGTTCTTC. Translated, it gives CASSERRGWQFF.